The 20 T cell receptor beta chains presented below share a single source sample, sequenced in a study of metastatic and nonmetastatic thyroid tumors. MiXCR reprocessed the PCR reads for TCRdb. The sample includes tens of thousands of clones, 20% seen only once; the top ten take 4%. Patients were all untreated before their thyroid surgery. Sequenced sample: blood. The receptor source for this set is a female donor with papillary thyroid cancer or a benign thyroid nodule (not recorded which). Some clones in this sample may be carry-over from other donors' samples.

In the case of this clone: At one end, the junction sequence differs from germline, possibly due to a read error. The gene calls are TRBV27 and TRBJ2-1; 7 positions agree with TRBD1. Germline lookup yields CDR1 MNHEY and CDR2 SMNVEV (reference sequence). This CDR3 comprises 15 residues. The CDR3: CASSFIEGAYNEQLF. For the CDR3, the DNA is TGTGCCAGCAGCTTTATCGAGGGGGCCTACAATGAGCAGTTATTC.

In its sample, this clone was seen many times. V and J are TRBV5-4 and TRBJ2-3, with 8 bases lining up with TRBD2. The trim removed 3 bases at V and 5 bases at J, leaving 2 bases unmatched. In germline, CDR1 is SGHNT, CDR2 YYREEE (reference sequence). This CDR3 is built from 13 residues. The CDR3 spells CASSSREVDTQYF. In DNA form, the CDR3 reads TGTGCCAGCAGCTCGCGGGAGGTAGATACGCAGTATTTT.

This clone was seen repeatedly, ten times or more. The chain carries TRBV5-4 and TRBJ2-5, with D possibly TRBD1 on 5 matching bases. The V and J ends lost 4 bases and 4 bases respectively, with 14 bases between them. The germline V gene has CDR1 SGHNT and CDR2 YYREEE (reference sequence). This CDR3 spans 14 amino acids. The CDR3 reads CASSPDSMGETQYF. The CDR3 DNA is TGTGCCAGCAGCCCTGACAGTATGGGAGAGACCCAGTACTTC.

V is TRBV3-1 and J is TRBJ2-1; D remains unclear. CDR1 is LGHDT, CDR2 YNNKEL, per germline (reference sequence). Deletions cut 4 bases from V and 8 bases from J, with 9 bases between. The CDR3 consists of 12 residues. The CDR3 bases are TGTGCCAGCAGCCGATCCAACGATGAGCAGTTCTTC. Amino acids: CASSRSNDEQFF.

This clone was seen ten or more times. The chain couples TRBV28 to TRBJ2-3; D uncertain. This CDR3 has 12 residues. Germline V CDR1 and CDR2: MDHEN, SYDVKM. V shed 2 bases and J shed 4 bases, with 4 bases lying between them. As DNA, the CDR3 is TGTGCCAGCAGTTTAGCCGCAGATACGCAGTATTTT. It specifies CASSLAADTQYF. Using reference TRBV28 and TRBJ2-3 for the parts outside the CDR3, the full variable domain is DVKVTQSSRYLVKRTGEKVFLECVQDMDHENMFWYRQDPGLGLRLIYFSYDVKMKEKGDIPEGYSVSREKKERFSLILESASTNQTSMYLCASSLAADTQYFGPGTRLTVL.

The chain couples TRBV3-1 to TRBJ2-1, with D possibly matching TRBD2 (6 bases). The ends were cut back, 4 bases at V and 3 bases at J, with 16 bases in the middle. The germline V gene has CDR1 LGHDT and CDR2 YNNKEL (reference sequence). This CDR3 contains 16 residues. DNA of the CDR3: TGTGCCAGCAGCCGCGGAGGGAGTCCCCACTACAATGAGCAGTTCTTC. Residues: CASSRGGSPHYNEQFF.

In this sample, this clone turned up many times. The rearrangement joins TRBV4-1 to TRBJ1-1; D gene unclear. CDR1 is MGHRA and CDR2 is YSYEKL in the germline V gene. Trimming cost V 4 bases and J 0 bases, with 12 bases left between them. CDR3 length: 15 residues. CDR3 DNA: TGCGCCAGCAGCCTAAGCGGAGTCATGAACACTGAAGCTTTCTTT. Its protein is CASSLSGVMNTEAFF.

The chain joins TRBV5-1 to TRBJ2-2, with D unclear. Between the trimmed V and J ends, which lost 0 bases and 0 bases, there was a span of 12 bases. Germline V lookup: CDR1 SGHRS, CDR2 YFSETQ. CDR3 size: 17 residues. DNA of the CDR3: TGCGCCAGCAGCTTGGCGTCGGTCACCTCGAACACCGGGGAGCTGTTTTTT. Encoded protein: CASSLASVTSNTGELFF.

This clone was detected ten times or more. This chain links TRBV9 with TRBJ1-1; 7 nucleotides match TRBD1. Germline V gene lookup returns CDR1 SGDLS and CDR2 YYNGEE. The CDR3 consists of 14 residues. The trim removed 1 base at V and 7 bases at J, leaving 7 bases unmatched. CDR3 region: CASSVRGQGGEAFF. The CDR3 bases are TGTGCCAGCAGCGTACGAGGGCAGGGGGGTGAAGCTTTCTTT. Drawing the rest from reference TRBV9 and TRBJ1-1, the complete variable domain is DSGVTQTPKHLITATGQRVTLRCSPRSGDLSVYWYQQSLDQGLQFLIQYYNGEERAKGNILERFSAQQFPDLHSELNLSSLELGDSALYFCASSVRGQGGEAFFGQGTRLTVV.

This clone was seen more than once but under ten times. A single base separates this from a much larger clone, so it may be a read error. This chain joins TRBV20-1 and TRBJ2-4; perhaps TRBD1 as D (6 bases). Between the trimmed V and J ends, which lost 6 bases and 6 bases, there was a span of 12 bases. Germline V lookup: CDR1 DFQATT, CDR2 SNEGSKA (reference sequence). The CDR3 runs to 12 residues. CDR3 residues: CSARTVSNIQYF. In DNA, the CDR3 is TGCAGTGCAAGGACAGTGTCAAACATTCAGTACTTC.

Ten or more counts support this clone. The chain is built from TRBV27 and TRBJ2-2; D is unresolved. In germline, CDR1 is MNHEY, CDR2 SMNVEV (reference sequence). The V end lost 3 bases, the J end lost 7 bases, and 6 bases lay between the germline ends. The length of the CDR3 is 12 residues. CDR3 sequence reads: CASSFPFGELFF. The CDR3 coding sequence is TGTGCCAGCAGTTTTCCTTTCGGGGAGCTGTTTTTT.

This clone was seen repeatedly, ten times or more. V is TRBV2 and J is TRBJ2-1, with 9 bases matching TRBD2. The CDR3 runs to 14 residues. Germline-derived CDR1 and CDR2 are SNHLY and FYNNEI. The ends lost 2 bases at V and 4 bases at J; junction bases unmatched: 0. The CDR3 sequence: CASSELAGYNEQFF. The DNA for the CDR3 is TGTGCCAGCAGTGAACTAGCGGGGTACAATGAGCAGTTCTTC.

As for this clone: An end of the junction differs from the germline gene, which may be a read error. V is TRBV11-3 and J is TRBJ2-5; the D gene could be TRBD1 or TRBD2 (5 bases each). This CDR3 is built from 13 residues. Germline V CDR1 and CDR2: SGHNT, YENEEA. CDR3 in DNA: TGTGCCAGCAGCTCACTCGGGGCTAATCTAAAGTTCTTC. It yields the protein CASSSLGANLKFF.

This clone has at least ten counts. The CDR3 sequence: CASTRDISNQPQHF. CDR3 nucleotides: TGTGCCAGCACTCGGGACATTAGCAATCAGCCCCAGCATTTT. This rearrangement joins TRBV12-3 or TRBV12-4 to TRBJ1-5; TRBD1 might be the D (6 bases). The CDR3 is 14 residues long. Trimming shortened V by 7 bases and J by 0 bases, and 10 bases separated the two germline ends.

This clone was counted at least ten times. The V gene is TRBV2, the J gene TRBJ2-1, with D unresolved. The V gene's germline CDR1 is SNHLY and CDR2 FYNNEI. The CDR3 has 13 amino acids. Trimming left V 1 base short and J 6 bases short, with 7 bases between. The CDR3 DNA sequence: TGTGCCAGCAGTGAAGGGATACCCAATGAGCAGTTCTTC. Translated, it gives CASSEGIPNEQFF.

This clone was counted at least ten times. Within the sample, other DNA sequences also encode this same CDR3. V is TRBV19 and J is TRBJ1-5, with no clear D. The V gene lost 5 bases and the J gene lost 3 bases, with 8 bases spanning the gap. The CDR3 spans 13 residues. Germline V gene sequence: CDR1 LNHDA, CDR2 SQIVND (reference sequence). The chain's CDR3 is CASSPGHNQPQHF. The CDR3 nucleotides read TGTGCCAGTAGTCCGGGCCACAATCAGCCCCAGCATTTT.

The CDR3 coding sequence is TGTGCCTGGAGGTATAAGGGGAGCGACGAGCAGTACTTC. It translates to CAWRYKGSDEQYF. V gene TRBV30 combines with J gene TRBJ2-7, with D perhaps being TRBD1 or TRBD2 (5 bases each). The CDR3 consists of 13 residues. V dropped 3 bases and J dropped 5 bases, with 14 bases sitting between them. CDR1 and CDR2 (germline): GTSNPN, SVGIG (reference sequence).

On this clone itself: The junction departs from the called germline gene at one end, perhaps through a read error. The gene calls are TRBV18 and TRBJ1-5; possibly TRBD1 for D (6 bases). The CDR3 runs 15 residues. Germline lookup yields CDR1 KGHSH and CDR2 LQKENI. DNA for the CDR3: TGTGCCAGCACCGCAGAAGGAAGGGACAATCAGCCCCTGCATTTT. Amino acids: CASTAEGRDNQPLHF. Using reference TRBV18 and TRBJ1-5 for the parts outside the CDR3, the full variable domain is NAGVMQNPRHLVRRRGQEARLRCSPMKGHSHVYWYRQLPEEGLKFMVYLQKENIIDESGMPKERFSAEFPKEGPSILRIQQVVRGDSAAYFCASTAEGRDNQPLHFGDGTRLSIL.

On this clone: The junction does not match germline at one end; this may be a read error. The rearrangement links TRBV24-1 to TRBJ2-1, with TRBD2 as a possible D gene (6 bases). Germline assignment: CDR1 KGHDR and CDR2 SFDVKD. The CDR3 has 16 amino acids. As DNA, the CDR3 is TGTGCCGCCAGTGATTTGGCAGGGAGGTCGGTCGATGAGCAGTTCTTC. It specifies CAASDLAGRSVDEQFF.

The table lists this clone with many counts. The chain joins TRBV12-3 or TRBV12-4 to TRBJ1-1; D is unclear. There are 14 residues in the CDR3. The V end was cut by 3 bases, the J end by 1 base, with 9 bases between. In nucleotides, the CDR3 is TGTGCCAGCAGTTTCTCCGTAGGGAACACTGAAGCTTTCTTT. This translates into CASSFSVGNTEAFF.